This T cell receptor beta chain was captured by sequencing in a study of T-cell reconstitution after alpha-beta-depleted transplantation in children. Findings of the study overall: Two months or so post-transplant, alpha-beta T cells reportedly derived from several hundred expanded graft clones.

This clonotype was seen repeatedly, ten times or more. What it recognizes is unknown. Molecular barcoding with unique molecular identifiers was used for the TCRbeta library. Using its own MiXCR run on the PCR reads, TCRdb lists one record per CDR3 protein. The sample lists tens of thousands of distinct CDR3 sequences; over 5% were seen once. CDR3 length equals 18 residues. V was pared by 1 base and J by 1 base, with 21 bases between. Germline V gives CDR1 DFQATT, CDR2 SNEGSKA (reference sequence). The sequence was collected from a male patient younger than 18 who had a stem cell transplant for acute myeloid leukemia, so the T cells may come from the graft donor. Source: PBMCs, mostly from graft donor cells, taken 180 days after TCRalphabeta/CD19-depleted stem cell transplant. The J gene is TRBJ2-3, the V gene TRBV20-1; D perhaps matches TRBD2 (7 bases). The CDR3 DNA is TGCAGTGCTAGAGGCCGGGGGGCTGCGACTAGAGGCACAGATACGCAGTATTTT. Protein: CSARGRGAATRGTDTQYF.